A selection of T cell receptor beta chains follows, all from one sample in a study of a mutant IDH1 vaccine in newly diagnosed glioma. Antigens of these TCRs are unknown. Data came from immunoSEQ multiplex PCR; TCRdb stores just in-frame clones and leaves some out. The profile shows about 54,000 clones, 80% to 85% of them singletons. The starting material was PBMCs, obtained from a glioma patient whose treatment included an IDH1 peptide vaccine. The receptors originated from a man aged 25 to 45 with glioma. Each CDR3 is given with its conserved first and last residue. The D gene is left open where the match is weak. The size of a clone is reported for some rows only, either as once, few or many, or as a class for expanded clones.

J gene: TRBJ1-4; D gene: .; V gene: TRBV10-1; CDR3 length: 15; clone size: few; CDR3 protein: CASSTGQTPNEKLFF; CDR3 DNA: TGCGCCAGCAGTACAGGACAGACACCTAATGAAAAACTGTTTTTT
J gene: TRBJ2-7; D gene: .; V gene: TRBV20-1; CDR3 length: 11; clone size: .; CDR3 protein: CSAVDAYEQYF; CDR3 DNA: TGCAGTGCTGTGGACGCCTACGAGCAGTACTTC
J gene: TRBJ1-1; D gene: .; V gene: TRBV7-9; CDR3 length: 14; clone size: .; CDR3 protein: CASSSDRKNTEAFF; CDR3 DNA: TGTGCCAGCAGCTCGGACAGAAAAAACACTGAAGCTTTCTTT
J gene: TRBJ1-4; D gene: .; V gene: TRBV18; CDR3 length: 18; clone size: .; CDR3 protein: CASSPIRQDVATNEKLFF; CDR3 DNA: TGTGCCAGCTCACCCATAAGGCAGGACGTTGCAACTAATGAAAAACTGTTTTTT
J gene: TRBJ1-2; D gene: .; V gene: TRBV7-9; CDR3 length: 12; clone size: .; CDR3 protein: CASSWDGYGYTF; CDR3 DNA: TGTGCCAGCAGCTGGGACGGCTATGGCTACACCTTC
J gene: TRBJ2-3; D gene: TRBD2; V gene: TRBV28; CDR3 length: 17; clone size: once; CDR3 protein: CASSPLLLAGDTDTQYF; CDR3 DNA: TGTGCCAGCAGCCCTCTTCTACTAGCGGGGGATACAGATACGCAGTATTTT
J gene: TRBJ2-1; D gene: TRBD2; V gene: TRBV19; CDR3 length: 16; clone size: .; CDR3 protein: CASSPSKRGSLNEQFF; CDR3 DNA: TGTGCCAGTAGTCCTAGCAAGCGGGGGAGTCTCAATGAGCAGTTCTTC
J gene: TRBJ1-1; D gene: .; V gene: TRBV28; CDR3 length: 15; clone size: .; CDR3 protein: CASNQRGRVVPEAFF; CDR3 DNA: TGTGCCAGCAATCAACGGGGCCGAGTCGTCCCTGAAGCTTTCTTT
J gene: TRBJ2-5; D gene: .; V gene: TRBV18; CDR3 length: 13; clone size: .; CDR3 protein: CASSPRPQETQYF; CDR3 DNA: TGTGCCAGCTCACCACGACCCCAAGAGACCCAGTACTTC
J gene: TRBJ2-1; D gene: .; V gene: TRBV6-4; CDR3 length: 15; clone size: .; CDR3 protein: CASSFREYDYNEQFF; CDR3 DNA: TGTGCCAGCAGTTTCAGGGAGTACGACTACAATGAGCAGTTCTTC